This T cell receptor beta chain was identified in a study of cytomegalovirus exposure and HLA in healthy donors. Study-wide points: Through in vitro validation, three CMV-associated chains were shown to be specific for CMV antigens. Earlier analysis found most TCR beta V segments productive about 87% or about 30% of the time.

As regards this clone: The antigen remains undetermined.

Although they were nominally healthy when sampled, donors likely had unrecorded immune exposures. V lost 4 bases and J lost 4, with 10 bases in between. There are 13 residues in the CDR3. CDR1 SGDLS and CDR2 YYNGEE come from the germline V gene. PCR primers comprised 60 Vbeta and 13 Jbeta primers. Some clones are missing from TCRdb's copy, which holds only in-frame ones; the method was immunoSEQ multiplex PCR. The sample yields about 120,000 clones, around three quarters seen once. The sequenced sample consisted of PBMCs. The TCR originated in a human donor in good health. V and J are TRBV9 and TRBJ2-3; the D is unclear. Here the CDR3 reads CASSLLLSDTQYF. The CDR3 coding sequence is TGTGCCAGCAGCCTCCTTCTCTCAGATACGCAGTATTTT.